Listed below are T cell receptor beta chains from one sample, sequenced in a study of tumor-infiltrating lymphocytes in primary liver carcinoma. TCRdb reprocessed the multiplex PCR reads via MiXCR and lists one record per CDR3 protein. The table has 310,000 or so distinct CDR3 sequences, roughly 61% seen once. The sequenced sample consisted of peripheral blood. These receptors were collected from a man aged 35 to 55 with primary liver carcinoma and hepatitis B virus infection. CDR3s include the opening cysteine and the closing phenylalanine or tryptophan. D genes are given only for firm matches. Only part of the rows carry a size: once, few, many, or a class if the clone is expanded.

>TRBD1|TRBV19|once|TRBJ1-5
CASSIRSGTGDQPQHF
TGTGCCAGTAGTATTAGGTCCGGGACAGGGGATCAGCCCCAGCATTTT
>TRBD2|TRBV4-1|.|TRBJ2-1
CASSQQLGTSVRAYEQFF
TGTGCCAGCAGCCAACAACTCGGGACTAGCGTGAGGGCCTATGAGCAGTTCTTC
>.|TRBV4-1|many|TRBJ1-2
CASRGRDYGYTF
TGCGCCAGCCGTGGCAGGGACTATGGCTACACCTTC
>.|TRBV6-5|many|TRBJ1-2
CASSYHDPGVYGYTF
TGTGCCAGCAGTTATCATGACCCCGGAGTCTATGGCTACACCTTC
>.|TRBV11-2|.|TRBJ2-5
CASSLFRDTGQETRYF
TGTGCCAGCAGCTTATTTCGGGATACGGGTCAAGAGACCCGGTACTTC
>TRBD1|TRBV19|.|TRBJ2-1
CASSIIRGQASSYNEQFF
TGTGCCAGTAGTATAATCAGGGGACAGGCCAGCTCCTACAATGAGCAGTTCTTC
>TRBD1|TRBV7-8|few|TRBJ1-5
CASSWAQTGDQPQHF
TGTGCCAGCAGCTGGGCCCAGACAGGGGATCAGCCCCAGCATTTT
>.|TRBV6-5|once|TRBJ2-1
CASSQKGLAINEQFF
TGTGCCAGCAGTCAAAAGGGCCTAGCTATCAATGAGCAGTTCTTC
>.|TRBV11-2|many|TRBJ2-7
CASSANPPDSSEQYF
TGTGCCAGCAGCGCCAATCCCCCAGACTCGTCCGAGCAGTACTTC
>.|TRBV12-3/TRBV12-4|.|TRBJ1-6
CASSSNLYNGSPLHF
TGTGCCAGCAGTTCAAACCTGTACAATGGTTCACCCCTCCACTTT
>TRBD1|TRBV11-2|.|TRBJ2-1
CASSSPGQVYDEQIF
TGTGCCAGCAGCTCCCCGGGACAGGTCTACGATGAGCAGATCTTC
>TRBD2|TRBV7-2|.|TRBJ2-3
CASSIPGGSDTQYF
TGTGCCAGCAGCATTCCCGGGGGGTCAGATACGCAGTATTTT
>.|TRBV6-1|few|TRBJ1-4
CACGSTSFSTNEKLFF
TGTGCCTGTGGGTCGACGTCTTTTTCAACTAATGAAAAACTGTTTTTT
>TRBD1|TRBV7-9|.|TRBJ1-5
CASSLVSPNRGRGQPQHF
TGTGCCAGCAGCTTAGTCTCGCCAAACAGGGGCAGGGGTCAGCCCCAGCATTTT
>TRBD1|TRBV6-6|many|TRBJ2-3
CASSYVGQGTDTQYF
TGTGCCAGCAGTTATGTCGGACAGGGCACAGATACGCAGTATTTT
>TRBD2|TRBV11-1|many|TRBJ2-3
CASSQGLAGLTTQYF
TGTGCCAGCAGCCAGGGACTAGCGGGCCTTACTACGCAGTATTTT
>.|TRBV6-6|.|TRBJ2-7
CTSSRGRASYEQYF
TGTACCAGCAGTCGGGGCAGGGCCTCCTACGAGCAGTACTTC
>.|TRBV5-1|few|TRBJ2-7
CASSLVGGGGYEQYF
TGCGCCAGCAGCTTGGTCGGGGGCGGTGGGTACGAGCAGTACTTC
>.|TRBV5-6|.|TRBJ2-7
CASSWGRGTSYEQHF
.
>TRBD1|TRBV12-3/TRBV12-4|.|TRBJ2-1
CASSLARGQENEQFF
TGTGCCAGCAGTTTAGCCCGGGGACAGGAAAATGAGCAGTTCTTC
>.|TRBV13|many|TRBJ2-1
CASSSLPNEQFF
TGTGCCAGCAGCTCACTGCCCAATGAGCAGTTCTTC
>.|TRBV6-5|.|TRBJ2-2
CASNRVGNTWELLF
TGTGCCAGCAATCGGGTGGGAAACACCTGGGAGCTGCTTTTT
>TRBD2|TRBV6-5|.|TRBJ2-1
CASRALSGLAGDNERLF
TGTGCCAGCAGGGCTTTAAGCGGACTAGCGGGGGACAATGAGCGGCTCTTC
>TRBD2|TRBV11-1|.|TRBJ2-7
CASSSKLAAPYEQYF
TGTGCCAGCAGTTCTAAACTAGCGGCCCCTTACGAGCAGTACTTC
>.|TRBV11-2|.|TRBJ2-3
CASSLHINADTQYF
TGTGCCAGCAGCCTGCATATCAACGCAGATACGCAGTATTTT
>.|TRBV11-2|once|TRBJ2-1
CASSFPTIMGSYNEQFF
TGTGCCAGCAGCTTCCCGACTATCATGGGCTCCTACAATGAGCAGTTCTTC
>.|TRBV4-3|.|TRBJ2-7
CASIPELSVASYEQYF
TGCGCCAGCATCCCGGAACTATCGGTCGCATCCTACGAGCAGTACTTC
>.|TRBV6-5|.|TRBJ2-7
CASSTLNRCEQYF
TGTGCCAGCAGTACCCTGAACAGGTGCGAGCAGTACTTC
>.|TRBV11-2|.|TRBJ2-4
CVSLGCLAKNIQYF
TGTGTCAGTTTAGGGTGTCTAGCCAAAAACATTCAGTACTTC